There are a few counts of the clone carrying this TCR beta chain. This record belongs to a study of blood T cell repertoires in COVID-19. Study at large: COVID-19 samples from acute and convalescent phases originated in the United States, Italy and Spain. T cells, B-cell-depleted T cells, or PBMCs provided the cDNA or gDNA that served as material.

During active infection, Seattle patients enrolled and were then monitored through disease. The authors' processing: Amplified reference gene primers provided the basis for estimating nucleated cell counts. Clones were sequenced by immunoSEQ multiplex PCR, and TCRdb holds only the in-frame ones, with some missing. The V and J calls and clone size are taken from that table; D and trimming were inferred from the DNA. Among 150,000 or so clones listed, approximately 87% were seen once. The ends were cut back, 5 bases at V and 6 bases at J, with 11 bases in the middle. CDR3 length: 13 residues. The chain employs TRBV12-3 or TRBV12-4 and TRBJ1-5; D is undetermined. The receptor's source is a woman aged 65 to 85 with COVID-19, enrolled during active disease. Sequenced: peripheral blood. CDR3: CASSAQVSQPQHF. The CDR3 region has the DNA TGTGCCAGCAGTGCGCAGGTTAGTCAGCCCCAGCATTTT.